A selection of T cell receptor beta chains follows, all from one sample in a study of STAT5B mutations in CD4+ large granular lymphocyte leukemia. Measured with immunoSEQ multiplex PCR; TCRdb has only the in-frame clones, and not every one. The repertoire holds approximately 31,000 clones, with about two thirds as singletons. The material sequenced was CD4+ T cells from blood buffy coats. These receptors were collected from a human donor in good health. Each CDR3 is given with its conserved first and last residue. Fields, in order: D gene, J gene, V gene, clone size, CDR3 protein, CDR3 DNA. A D gene is named only where the DNA matches it firmly. For some rows the clone size is stated as once, few or many, or as a class when expanded; others skip it.

D: -; J: TRBJ1-1; V: TRBV7-9; size: -; CDR3: CASSLMANTEAFF; DNA: TGTGCCAGCAGCTTAATGGCGAACACTGAAGCTTTCTTT
D: -; J: TRBJ2-7; V: TRBV30; size: once; CDR3: CAWSVGGSSYEQYF; DNA: TGTGCCTGGAGTGTAGGGGGGAGCTCCTACGAGCAGTACTTC
D: -; J: TRBJ1-1; V: TRBV4-1; size: -; CDR3: CASSQDGRVREQLKAFF; DNA: TGCGCCAGCAGCCAAGATGGAAGGGTCCGGGAACAATTGAAAGCTTTCTTT
D: TRBD1; J: TRBJ2-7; V: TRBV11-2; size: -; CDR3: CASSLDGTAYEQYF; DNA: TGTGCCAGCAGCTTAGACGGGACAGCCTACGAGCAGTACTTC
D: -; J: TRBJ1-1; V: TRBV21-1; size: -; CDR3: CASSKTGRGTEAFF; DNA: TGTGCCAGCAGCAAGACAGGGAGGGGCACTGAAGCTTTCTTT
D: -; J: TRBJ2-5; V: TRBV19; size: -; CDR3: CASSSQETQYF; DNA: TGTGCCAGTAGTTCCCAAGAGACCCAGTACTTC
D: -; J: TRBJ2-5; V: TRBV5-1; size: -; CDR3: CASSPPTGLGETQYF; DNA: TGCGCCAGCAGCCCCCCCACAGGACTTGGAGAGACCCAGTACTTC
D: -; J: TRBJ1-4; V: TRBV29-1; size: -; CDR3: CSVGGGTQEKLFF; DNA: TGCAGCGTTGGAGGAGGGACCCAGGAAAAACTGTTTTTT
D: -; J: TRBJ2-6; V: TRBV5-4; size: -; CDR3: CASSLRSGVGANVLTF; DNA: TGTGCCAGCAGCTTGAGATCAGGGGTTGGGGCCAACGTCCTGACTTTC
D: -; J: TRBJ2-7; V: TRBV29-1; size: few; CDR3: CSVVVWAIDEQYF; DNA: TGCAGCGTTGTGGTCTGGGCGATTGACGAGCAGTACTTC
D: -; J: TRBJ1-3; V: TRBV2; size: -; CDR3: CASSVRRSSGNTIYF; DNA: TGTGCCAGCAGTGTAAGGCGGAGCTCTGGAAACACCATATATTTT
D: -; J: TRBJ1-1; V: TRBV7-9; size: -; CDR3: CASGPRVGLTEAFF; DNA: TGTGCCAGCGGCCCCAGGGTTGGTTTAACTGAAGCTTTCTTT
D: TRBD1; J: TRBJ1-3; V: TRBV10-3; size: -; CDR3: CAISGTGAHTIYF; DNA: TGTGCCATCTCCGGGACAGGGGCACACACCATATATTTT
D: -; J: TRBJ1-2; V: TRBV7-2; size: -; CDR3: CASSLEDGRIGGYTF; DNA: TGTGCCAGCAGCTTAGAAGACGGTCGCATCGGGGGCTACACCTTC
D: -; J: TRBJ2-5; V: TRBV7-2; size: -; CDR3: CASSPYQETQYF; DNA: TGTGCCAGCAGCCCCTACCAAGAGACCCAGTACTTC
D: -; J: TRBJ1-3; V: TRBV9; size: few; CDR3: CASSVVGGSDTIYF; DNA: TGTGCCAGCAGCGTAGTCGGGGGATCGGACACCATATATTTT
D: TRBD1; J: TRBJ2-7; V: TRBV6-4; size: -; CDR3: CASRQRLGQGRHEQYF; DNA: TGTGCCAGCAGACAACGTCTGGGACAGGGGCGCCACGAGCAGTACTTC
D: TRBD1; J: TRBJ2-1; V: TRBV9; size: -; CDR3: CASSVVGYRGDEQFF; DNA: TGTGCCAGCAGCGTAGTCGGATACAGGGGCGATGAGCAGTTCTTC
D: -; J: TRBJ1-6; V: TRBV6-5; size: -; CDR3: CASRREVPDSPLHF; DNA: TGTGCCAGCAGGAGGGAGGTTCCGGATTCACCCCTCCACTTT
D: -; J: TRBJ1-1; V: TRBV6-5; size: few; CDR3: CASSYEAGVPAEAFF; DNA: TGTGCCAGCAGTTACGAAGCAGGCGTTCCCGCTGAAGCTTTCTTT
D: -; J: TRBJ1-1; V: TRBV5-1; size: few; CDR3: CASSSRRYGDTEAFF; DNA: TGCGCCAGCAGCTCCCGACGGTATGGGGACACTGAAGCTTTCTTT
D: TRBD1; J: TRBJ1-1; V: TRBV6-5; size: -; CDR3: CASSPLGQGLYEAFF; DNA: TGTGCCAGCAGTCCGCTCGGACAGGGGCTGTATGAAGCTTTCTTT
D: -; J: TRBJ2-3; V: TRBV9; size: -; CDR3: CASSLEPITDTQYF; DNA: TGTGCCAGCAGTCTCGAGCCCATCACAGATACGCAGTATTTT
D: TRBD1; J: TRBJ1-5; V: TRBV5-4; size: few; CDR3: CASSFKTGGVDQPQHF; DNA: TGTGCCAGCAGCTTCAAGACAGGGGGCGTCGATCAGCCCCAGCATTTT
D: -; J: TRBJ2-2; V: TRBV11-3; size: once; CDR3: CASRPPRWGGELFF; DNA: TGTGCCAGCAGACCCCCCCGTTGGGGCGGGGAGCTGTTTTTT
D: TRBD1; J: TRBJ2-7; V: TRBV5-6; size: -; CDR3: CASSLVGQGSYEQYF; DNA: TGTGCCAGCAGCTTGGTGGGACAGGGGTCCTACGAGCAGTACTTC
D: TRBD1; J: TRBJ2-5; V: TRBV10-2; size: -; CDR3: CASSQGARETQYF; DNA: TGCGCCAGCAGTCAGGGGGCGCGGGAGACCCAGTACTTC
D: TRBD1; J: TRBJ2-5; V: TRBV5-1; size: -; CDR3: CASLTGTGPETQYF; DNA: TGCGCCAGCCTGACCGGGACAGGGCCGGAGACCCAGTACTTC
D: -; J: TRBJ1-2; V: TRBV10-3; size: -; CDR3: CAISESGRGLYGYTF; DNA: TGTGCCATCAGTGAGTCGGGCAGGGGACTCTATGGCTACACCTTC
D: -; J: TRBJ1-2; V: TRBV15; size: once; CDR3: CATSRGEGSYGYTF; DNA: TGTGCCACCAGCAGAGGGGAGGGGAGCTATGGCTACACCTTC
D: -; J: TRBJ2-2; V: TRBV19; size: few; CDR3: CASSRDHANTGELFF; DNA: TGTGCCAGTAGTAGGGACCACGCGAACACCGGGGAGCTGTTTTTT
D: -; J: TRBJ1-2; V: TRBV2; size: -; CDR3: CASSLSKAYGYTF; DNA: TGTGCCAGCAGTTTGAGTAAAGCCTATGGCTACACCTTC
D: TRBD2; J: TRBJ2-3; V: TRBV5-1; size: -; CDR3: CASSLDAAGGTDTQYF; DNA: TGCGCCAGCAGCTTGGATGCAGCGGGGGGAACAGATACGCAGTATTTT
D: -; J: TRBJ2-3; V: TRBV29-1; size: once; CDR3: CSVGEGGVTDTQYF; DNA: TGCAGCGTCGGGGAGGGGGGAGTCACAGATACGCAGTATTTT
D: -; J: TRBJ2-1; V: TRBV5-1; size: -; CDR3: CASSLVVQSIEQFF; DNA: TGCGCCAGCAGCTTGGTGGTACAGAGCATTGAGCAGTTCTTC
D: TRBD2; J: TRBJ2-1; V: TRBV11-2; size: -; CDR3: CASNKLAGNYNEQFF; DNA: TGTGCCAGCAACAAACTAGCGGGGAACTACAATGAGCAGTTCTTC
D: -; J: TRBJ1-1; V: TRBV5-1; size: -; CDR3: CASSWGLTNTEAFF; DNA: TGCGCCAGCAGCTGGGGACTTACGAACACTGAAGCTTTCTTT
D: TRBD1; J: TRBJ2-7; V: TRBV6-5; size: -; CDR3: CASSYEGQGFNEQYF; DNA: TGTGCCAGCAGTTACGAGGGACAGGGGTTCAACGAGCAGTACTTC
D: TRBD1; J: TRBJ1-5; V: TRBV14; size: -; CDR3: CASSRGQGTQHF; DNA: TGTGCCAGCAGCCGAGGACAGGGGACCCAGCATTTT
D: -; J: TRBJ1-2; V: TRBV4-3; size: -; CDR3: CASSQANLGSGYTF; DNA: TGCGCCAGCAGCCAAGCCAATTTAGGGTCCGGCTACACCTTC
D: -; J: TRBJ2-3; V: TRBV5-6; size: -; CDR3: CASSLISTDTQYF; DNA: TGTGCCAGCAGCTTGATAAGCACAGATACGCAGTATTTT
D: TRBD1; J: TRBJ2-5; V: TRBV5-1; size: -; CDR3: CASRDRSGETQYF; DNA: TGCGCCAGCAGGGACAGGTCTGGGGAGACCCAGTACTTC
D: -; J: TRBJ1-4; V: TRBV6-5; size: -; CDR3: CASSPNRGFGEKLFF; DNA: TGTGCCAGCAGTCCAAATCGGGGGTTTGGGGAAAAACTGTTTTTT
D: -; J: TRBJ2-5; V: TRBV10-3; size: -; CDR3: CAISESRTADETQYF; DNA: TGTGCCATCAGTGAGTCGAGGACGGCCGATGAGACCCAGTACTTC
D: TRBD1; J: TRBJ1-1; V: TRBV5-6; size: -; CDR3: CASSLVRTGTNTEAFF; DNA: TGTGCCAGCAGCTTGGTCCGGACAGGGACGAACACTGAAGCTTTCTTT
D: TRBD1; J: TRBJ1-5; V: TRBV19; size: -; CDR3: CASSRLGQGYQPQHF; DNA: TGTGCCAGTAGTAGGCTAGGACAGGGCTATCAGCCCCAGCATTTT
D: -; J: TRBJ2-5; V: TRBV5-4; size: -; CDR3: CASSKGFRSGETQYF; DNA: TGTGCCAGCAGCAAAGGGTTCCGGTCCGGGGAGACCCAGTACTTC
D: -; J: TRBJ1-1; V: TRBV5-1; size: -; CDR3: CASSPRGGMNTEAFF; DNA: TGCGCCAGCAGTCCCCGGGGGGGGATGAACACTGAAGCTTTCTTT
D: -; J: TRBJ1-1; V: TRBV6-6; size: few; CDR3: CASVQALNTEAFF; DNA: TGTGCCAGCGTGCAGGCCTTGAACACTGAAGCTTTCTTT
D: TRBD2; J: TRBJ2-5; V: TRBV7-2; size: -; CDR3: CASSSSLGSGGAETQYF; DNA: TGTGCCAGCAGCTCAAGCCTAGGGAGCGGGGGGGCCGAGACCCAGTACTTC
D: TRBD1; J: TRBJ1-2; V: TRBV5-1; size: -; CDR3: CASSPQGQGNLPFGYTF; DNA: TGCGCCAGCAGCCCCCAAGGACAGGGTAACCTCCCATTTGGCTACACCTTC
D: TRBD2; J: TRBJ2-5; V: TRBV5-6; size: -; CDR3: CASSLLAGIETQYF; DNA: TGTGCCAGCAGCTTACTAGCGGGGATAGAGACCCAGTACTTC
D: TRBD1; J: TRBJ2-6; V: TRBV6-5; size: -; CDR3: CASSWDSSGANVLTF; DNA: TGTGCCAGCAGTTGGGACAGCTCTGGGGCCAACGTCCTGACTTTC
D: TRBD1; J: TRBJ2-7; V: TRBV10-3; size: -; CDR3: CAIRGQYEQYF; DNA: TGTGCCATCAGGGGACAGTACGAGCAGTACTTC